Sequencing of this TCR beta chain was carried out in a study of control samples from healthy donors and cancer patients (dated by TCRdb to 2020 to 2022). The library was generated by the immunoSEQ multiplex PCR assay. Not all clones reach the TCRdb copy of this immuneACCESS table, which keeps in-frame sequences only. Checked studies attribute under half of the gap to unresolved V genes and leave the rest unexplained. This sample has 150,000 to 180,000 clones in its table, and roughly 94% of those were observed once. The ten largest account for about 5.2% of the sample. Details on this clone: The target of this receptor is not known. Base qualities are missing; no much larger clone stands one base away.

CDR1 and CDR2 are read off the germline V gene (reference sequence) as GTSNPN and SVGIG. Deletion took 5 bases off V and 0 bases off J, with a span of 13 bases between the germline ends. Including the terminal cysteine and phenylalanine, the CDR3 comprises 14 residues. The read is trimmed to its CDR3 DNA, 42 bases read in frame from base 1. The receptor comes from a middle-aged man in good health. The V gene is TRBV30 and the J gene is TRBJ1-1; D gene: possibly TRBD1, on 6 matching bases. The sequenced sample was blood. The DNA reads TGTGCCTGGGGGAGGGGGGGGTTGAACACTGAAGCTTTCTTT. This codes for CAWGRGGLNTEAFF.